The clone carrying this TCR beta chain occurred a few times. Its antigen is unknown. TCRdb called the RT-PCR reads again in MiXCR, with one record for every CDR3 protein. Among hundreds of thousands of distinct CDR3 sequences listed, around 18% were seen once. The sample comes from a study of response to subunit inactivated influenza vaccine. Points from the study as a whole: There was a suggestion from the authors that each seasonal influenza vaccination recruits few new T cells.

This CDR3 is 16 amino acids long. CDR1 SGHTA and CDR2 FQGNSA come from the germline V gene. Trimming cost V 3 bases and J 10 bases; bases outside gene matches: 15. The sequence derives from a man aged 45-65 years who received an inactivated influenza vaccine. Sample: PBMCs from blood, taken approximately 5 days after vaccination. The J gene is TRBJ2-1, the V gene TRBV7-2; TRBD2 matches at 7 bases. The CDR3 DNA reads as TGTGCCAGCAGCTTTTTGCCTAGCGGCCGTAACGGGGAGCAGTTCTTC. As protein: CASSFLPSGRNGEQFF.